The 13 T cell receptor beta chains listed next were all sequenced from one sample in a study of T cells after yellow fever vaccination. MiXCR was run by TCRdb on the 5' RACE reads, yielding one entry per CDR3 protein. The table lists about 260,000 distinct CDR3 sequences, about 5% of them singletons. The starting material was CD4+ T cells sorted from PBMCs, obtained on the day of the yellow fever booster vaccination. The receptor source for this set is a man aged 18 to 30 who received the YFV17D yellow fever vaccine.

The sample holds a few counts of this clonotype. The V call is TRBV12-3 or TRBV12-4, the J call TRBJ1-3; maybe TRBD1 (6 bases). V was shortened by 6 bases and J by 4 bases, with 25 bases between the two germline ends. This CDR3 spans 18 amino acids. In DNA form, the CDR3 reads TGTGCCAGCAGAAGGGCAGGGACACTTTTAATTCGAGGAAACACCATATATTTT. As protein: CASRRAGTLLIRGNTIYF.

A few counts support this clonotype. This rearrangement joins TRBV7-2 to TRBJ1-2; no firm D call. The CDR3 sequence is 14 residues long. Germline loops: CDR1 SGHTA, CDR2 FQGNSA. Trimming took off 5 bases at V and 1 base at J, with 11 bases between the two ends. This chain's CDR3 is CASSRDGVNYGYTF. The CDR3 coding sequence is TGTGCCAGCAGCCGCGACGGCGTTAACTATGGCTACACCTTC.

This clonotype was recorded a few times. The V call is TRBV5-4, the J call TRBJ2-6, with D possibly TRBD1 on 7 matching bases. The CDR3 consists of 15 residues. The germline gives CDR1 SGHNT, CDR2 YYREEE (reference sequence). V was cut by 10 bases and J by 0 bases, with 14 bases left in between. The CDR3 coding sequence is TGTGCCGCGGGACAGCTAAACTCTGGGGCCAACGTCCTGACTTTC. It yields the protein CAAGQLNSGANVLTF.

This clonotype was observed at least ten times. V usage is TRBV28 and J usage is TRBJ2-3; possibly TRBD1 or TRBD2 for D (6 bases each). Trimming removed 10 bases from V and 3 bases from J, with 23 bases in between. CDR1 is MDHEN, CDR2 SYDVKM, per germline. This CDR3 is 16 amino acids long. CDR3 in DNA: TGTGCCACCAGCAAAGGGGGGCACCGCGGAACAGATACGCAGTATTTT. Protein product: CATSKGGHRGTDTQYF.

This clonotype was seen repeatedly, ten times or more. The chain uses TRBV7-9 and TRBJ2-1; 7 bases map to TRBD1. The CDR3 is 14 residues long. The V gene end was trimmed by 6 bases and the J gene end by 3 bases; junction bases not matched to a gene: 5. CDR1 SEHNR and CDR2 FQNEAQ come from the germline V gene (reference sequence). CDR3 sequence: CASSGQADYNEQFF. The CDR3 coding sequence is TGTGCCAGCAGTGGACAGGCAGACTACAATGAGCAGTTCTTC. The full variable domain, completed using reference TRBV7-9 and TRBJ2-1, is DTGVSQNPRHKITKRGQNVTFRCDPISEHNRLYWYRQTLGQGPEFLTYFQNEAQLEKSRLLSDRFSAERPKGSFSTLEIQRTEQGDSAMYLCASSGQADYNEQFFGPGTRLTVL.

This clonotype was seen ten or more times. This chain connects TRBV18 to TRBJ2-5; no definite D call. With 1 base removed from V and 5 bases from J, the gap between germline ends came to 8 bases. Germline CDR1 reads KGHSH; CDR2 reads LQKENI. The CDR3 has 13 residues. CDR3 in amino acids: CASSPQEQETQYF. In DNA form, the CDR3 reads TGTGCCAGCTCACCACAGGAACAGGAGACCCAGTACTTC.

This clonotype has just a few counts. One end of the junction does not line up with germline, which may come from a read error. The chain uses TRBV5-6 and TRBJ1-5, with D possibly being TRBD1 (5 bases). CDR1 SGHDT and CDR2 YYEEEE come from the germline V gene. The CDR3 runs to 14 residues. The CDR3 region is CASRLGPSNQPQHF. The CDR3 nucleotides are TGTGCCAGCAGATTGGGGCCCTCGAATCAGCCCCAGCATTTT.

The table lists this clonotype with many counts. The CDR3 sequence is CASSWGPTGANVLTF. Written as DNA, the CDR3 is TGCGCCAGCAGCTGGGGTCCCACGGGGGCCAACGTCCTGACTTTC. The chain is built from TRBV5-1 and TRBJ2-6; no firm D call. Trimming cost V 3 bases and J 4 bases, with 11 bases left between them. Germline CDR1 SGHRS, CDR2 YFSETQ. This CDR3 is 15 amino acids long.

The V call is TRBV6-2 or TRBV6-3, the J call TRBJ2-5; 7 positions match TRBD2. The germline CDR1 and CDR2 sequences are MNHEY and SVGEGT. The CDR3 sequence is 15 residues long. V shed 5 bases, J shed 1 base, and the junction held 7 bases outside the gene matches. The chain's CDR3 is CASSGLGEGQETQYF. The CDR3 DNA sequence: TGTGCCAGCAGTGGCCTAGGGGAGGGCCAAGAGACCCAGTACTTC.

This clonotype was detected ten times or more. The chain links TRBV30 to TRBJ1-2; TRBD1 matches 7 bases. Trimming removed 1 base from V and 6 bases from J; junction bases left unmatched: 14. Germline assignment: CDR1 GTSNPN and CDR2 SVGIG (reference sequence). The CDR3 has 16 amino acids. Here the CDR3 reads CAWSARGRQGEDGYTF. CDR3 coding DNA: TGTGCCTGGAGTGCCCGGGGCAGACAGGGCGAGGATGGCTACACCTTC.

Many counts were recorded for this clonotype. The chain joins TRBV4-2 to TRBJ1-4; 7 bases fit TRBD1. Looked up from germline, CDR1 is LGHNA and CDR2 is YNFKEQ. V was pared by 0 bases and J by 3 bases, with 1 base of the junction left unmatched. The CDR3 is made up of 15 amino acids. CDR3 protein: CASSQDGTANEKLFF. The CDR3 DNA follows: TGTGCCAGCAGCCAAGATGGGACAGCTAATGAAAAACTGTTTTTT.

This clonotype was counted a few times. The chain links TRBV10-3 to TRBJ1-2, with 9 bases identical to TRBD1. This CDR3 has 14 amino acids. V lost 6 bases to trimming and J lost 5 bases; unmatched junction nucleotides: 7. CDR1 and CDR2 from the germline V gene are ENHRY and SYGVKD. CDR3 nucleotides: TGTGCCATCAGCGATGGGACAGGGACGTATGGCTACACCTTC. This translates into CAISDGTGTYGYTF.

Ten or more counts support this clonotype. The chain joins TRBV15 to TRBJ2-3; unclear D gene. The CDR3 runs 13 residues. The germline V and J ends were trimmed by 8 bases and 0 bases, with 9 bases remaining between them. Germline V gene sequence: CDR1 LNHNV, CDR2 YYDKDF (reference sequence). Here the CDR3 DNA reads TGTGCCACCCGTGGAATTAGCACAGATACGCAGTATTTT. Amino acids: CATRGISTDTQYF.